This entry lists 25 T cell receptor beta chains sequenced from one sample in a study of blood T cell repertoires in COVID-19. Some clones are missing from TCRdb's copy, which holds only in-frame ones; the method was immunoSEQ multiplex PCR. Among about 190,000 clones, around three quarters were seen once, and the ten largest hold less than 20%. Sequencing was performed on PBMCs or T cells enriched from blood (not recorded which). These receptors were taken from a woman between 45 and 60 years old with acute COVID-19.

The V call is TRBV27, the J call TRBJ1-1, with TRBD1 identical over 7 bases. CDR1 MNHEY and CDR2 SMNVEV come from the germline V gene (reference sequence). J lost 0 bases, V lost 6 bases, and 1 base had no gene match. This CDR3 comprises 13 residues. DNA of the CDR3: TGTGCCAGCAGGGGACAGTTGAACACTGAAGCTTTCTTT. Encoded protein: CASRGQLNTEAFF.

The rearrangement joins TRBV28 to TRBJ2-7; possibly TRBD1 for D (5 bases). The V gene lost 5 bases and the J gene lost 3 bases, with 8 bases spanning the gap. Germline values: CDR1 MDHEN, CDR2 SYDVKM. The CDR3 has 12 amino acids. CDR3 in DNA: TGTGCCAGCAGTCAGGGCATCTACGAGCAGTACGTC. Translating it yields CASSQGIYEQYV.

The chain links TRBV12-5 to TRBJ2-5; 9 bases map to TRBD2. CDR1 and CDR2 from the germline V gene are LGHNT and FRNRAP. V lost 1 base, J lost 1 base, and 10 bases stayed unmatched. The CDR3 has 18 residues. CDR3 in amino acids: CASGLAPPTSGFQETQYF. For the CDR3, the DNA is TGTGCTAGTGGTTTGGCCCCCCCTACTAGCGGGTTCCAAGAGACCCAGTACTTC.

There are a few counts of this clone. The chain carries TRBV6-5 and TRBJ2-1; the match to TRBD2 covers 12 bases. The ends lost 7 bases at V and 6 bases at J; junction bases unmatched: 7. Germline CDR1 is MNHEY and CDR2 is SVGAGI. The CDR3 covers 15 residues. CDR3: CASTLAGGSSNEQFF. In DNA, the CDR3 is TGTGCCAGCACCCTAGCGGGGGGGTCTTCCAATGAGCAGTTCTTC.

The chain carries TRBV7-9 and TRBJ1-3; 8 positions match TRBD1. This CDR3 has 15 residues. V shed 4 bases, J shed 3 bases, and the junction held 5 bases outside the gene matches. Per germline, CDR1 SEHNR and CDR2 FQNEAQ (reference sequence). This CDR3 is CASSSTGGSGNTIYF. The DNA for the CDR3 is TGTGCCAGCAGCTCCACAGGGGGTAGTGGAAACACCATATATTTT.

The chain combines TRBV28 with TRBJ1-3; D not certain. The CDR3 runs 12 residues. The germline V gene encodes CDR1 MDHEN and CDR2 SYDVKM. Trimming cost V 5 bases and J 1 base, with 3 bases left between them. CDR3 coding DNA: TGTGCCAGCAGTGTATCTGGAAACACCATATATTTT. Translation: CASSVSGNTIYF.

The gene calls are TRBV5-1 and TRBJ2-3, with TRBD2 matching 11 bases. Per the germline V gene, CDR1 is SGHRS and CDR2 is YFSETQ. Trimming cost V 4 bases and J 0 bases; bases outside gene matches: 4. The CDR3 extends over 16 amino acids. The CDR3 nucleotides read TGCGCCAGCAGCCCTAGCGGGGGGAAGAGCACAGATACGCAGTATTTT. Amino acids: CASSPSGGKSTDTQYF.

The rearrangement joins TRBV7-8 to TRBJ1-3, with D unresolved. Germline values: CDR1 SGHVS, CDR2 FQNEAQ. Trimming pared 0 bases from V and 1 base from J, leaving 7 bases between. This CDR3 has 15 amino acids. CDR3 nucleotides: TGTGCCAGCAGCTTAGCAGGGAGGTCTGGAAACACCATATATTTT. Residues: CASSLAGRSGNTIYF.

The table lists this clone with a count of one. The chain uses TRBV18 and TRBJ2-4; 8 bases map to TRBD2. CDR1 and CDR2 from the germline V gene are KGHSH and LQKENI. V was clipped by 3 bases and J by 0 bases; unmatched bases: 10. The CDR3 has 18 residues. The CDR3 DNA follows: TGTGCCAGCTCACCCGACGGGAGGGCGCCGGTAGCCAAAAACATTCAGTACTTC. Translated, it gives CASSPDGRAPVAKNIQYF.

V and J are TRBV29-1 and TRBJ1-6; D is ambiguous. The CDR3 spans 14 residues. CDR1 and CDR2 (germline): SQVTM, ANQGSEA. V was cut by 4 bases and J by 2 bases, with 9 bases left in between. The CDR3 reads CSVAEGTYNSPLHF. For the CDR3, the DNA is TGCAGCGTTGCTGAGGGAACCTATAATTCACCCCTCCACTTT.

This rearrangement joins TRBV28 to TRBJ1-2; 12 bases are shared with TRBD1. Germline lookup yields CDR1 MDHEN and CDR2 SYDVKM. The CDR3 has 17 residues. The V gene end was trimmed by 4 bases and the J gene end by 8 bases; junction bases not matched to a gene: 14. The CDR3 sequence: CASSYASGTGGLGGYTF. For the CDR3, the DNA is TGTGCCAGCAGTTATGCCTCGGGGACAGGGGGCCTAGGGGGCTACACCTTC.

The chain recombines TRBV7-2 with TRBJ2-3, with D maybe TRBD1 (6 bases). The V and J ends lost 4 bases and 4 bases respectively, with 12 bases between them. CDR3 size: 14 residues. Germline assignment: CDR1 SGHTA and CDR2 FQGNSA. CDR3 in DNA: TGTGCCAGCAGCTGGATAACAGGGTCAGATACGCAGTATTTT. Translated, it gives CASSWITGSDTQYF.

V is TRBV30 and J is TRBJ1-1; 7 bases are a match to TRBD1. Germline values: CDR1 GTSNPN, CDR2 SVGIG (reference sequence). This CDR3 has 12 residues. V gave up 3 bases and J gave up 10 bases; unmatched junction bases: 8. The CDR3 nucleotides are TGTGCCTGGAGGGCCCAGGGGGGTTTAGCTTTCTTT. This translates into CAWRAQGGLAFF.

The CDR3 loop is CASRDSDGNEQFF. The DNA for the CDR3 is TGTGCCAGCCGGGACTCGGACGGGAATGAGCAGTTCTTC. This sequence joins TRBV6-6 and TRBJ2-1; a possible D gene is TRBD2 (6 bases). Germline V gene lookup returns CDR1 MNHNY and CDR2 SVGAGI (reference sequence). This CDR3 has 13 residues. The V end lost 8 bases, the J end lost 7 bases, and 15 bases lay between the germline ends.

The CDR3 region is CASSSRLGSYEQYV. CDR3 nucleotides: TGTGCCAGCAGCTCAAGACTCGGCTCCTACGAGCAGTACGTC. This rearrangement joins TRBV11-2 to TRBJ2-7; D is ambiguous. The CDR3 consists of 14 residues. The V gene lost 4 bases and the J gene lost 0 bases, with 10 bases spanning the gap. Germline CDR1 SGHAT, CDR2 FQNNGV.

As DNA, the CDR3 is TGTGCCAGCAGTTACGGGACAGGCCACTCTGGAAACACCATATATTTT. This translates into CASSYGTGHSGNTIYF. The rearrangement links TRBV6-5 to TRBJ1-3, with 8 bases aligning to TRBD1. CDR3 length equals 16 residues. Germline V CDR1 and CDR2: MNHEY, SVGAGI. V was pared by 2 bases and J by 0 bases, with 3 bases of the junction left unmatched.

The V and J genes are TRBV5-1 and TRBJ2-7, with TRBD2 matching over 8 bases. Looked up from germline, CDR1 is SGHRS and CDR2 is YFSETQ. The V segment lost 0 bases and the J segment 4 bases; nucleotides outside the gene matches: 6. The CDR3 extends over 15 amino acids. The CDR3 region is CASSLGGVAGYEQYV. In DNA, the CDR3 is TGCGCCAGCAGCTTGGGTGGGGTAGCGGGATACGAGCAGTACGTC.

The chain is built from TRBV10-1 and TRBJ2-7; 9 bases map to TRBD1. The V gene's germline CDR1 is WNHNN and CDR2 SYGVQD (reference sequence). The CDR3 spans 15 residues. V trimming: 5 bases; J trimming: 2 bases; junction bases outside the gene matches: 7. CDR3 sequence (DNA): TGCGCCAGCAGTCTCCGGGACAGGGAAACCTACGAGCAGTACGTC. It encodes CASSLRDRETYEQYV.

This rearrangement joins TRBV29-1 to TRBJ1-3; 8 nucleotides match TRBD1. This CDR3 contains 13 residues. Germline CDR1 and CDR2: SQVTM and ANQGSEA. V shed 8 bases, J shed 4 bases, and the junction held 7 bases outside the gene matches. The chain's CDR3 is CSTTGAGGNTIYF. The CDR3 region has the DNA TGCAGCACGACAGGGGCCGGCGGAAACACCATATATTTT.

The chain couples TRBV12-3 or TRBV12-4 to TRBJ2-2; maybe TRBD2 (6 bases). The CDR3 extends over 13 amino acids. The V and J ends lost 6 bases and 14 bases respectively, with 19 bases between them. The CDR3 DNA sequence: TGTGCCAGCAGCGCTATATTACGGGGGTTCCTGTTTTTT. This translates into CASSAILRGFLFF.

The V and J genes are TRBV6-2 or TRBV6-3 and TRBJ2-1, with 8 nucleotides matching TRBD2. Germline V gene lookup returns CDR1 MNHEY and CDR2 SVGEGT. Germline trimming cut 5 bases from V and 13 bases from J; bases unmatched to any gene: 10. The CDR3 has 13 residues. CDR3: CASSKSGGPGQFF. CDR3 coding DNA: TGTGCCAGCAGTAAAAGCGGGGGTCCTGGACAGTTCTTC.

The chain recombines TRBV12-3 or TRBV12-4 with TRBJ1-2; D is unclear. The V end was cut by 6 bases, the J end by 1 base, with 9 bases between. The CDR3 sequence is 13 residues long. The CDR3 bases are TGTGCCAGCAGCCCTAGGATTAACTATGGCTACACCTTC. This sequence encodes CASSPRINYGYTF.

V gene TRBV6-5 combines with J gene TRBJ2-2; TRBD1 is a possible D gene (5 bases). Trimming shortened V by 4 bases and J by 0 bases, and 9 bases separated the two germline ends. CDR3 length equals 15 residues. Germline lookup yields CDR1 MNHEY and CDR2 SVGAGI. CDR3 loop: CASSSQGANTGELFF. CDR3 in DNA: TGTGCCAGCAGTTCTCAGGGCGCGAACACCGGGGAGCTGTTTTTT.

The V gene is TRBV5-8, the J gene TRBJ2-5, with 11 bases that match TRBD1. The CDR3 has 16 amino acids. The J segment lost 4 bases and the V segment lost 2 bases, leaving 7 bases of the junction unmatched. The germline V gene encodes CDR1 SGHTS and CDR2 YDEGEE. CDR3 amino acids: CASSFGQGAMGETQYF. As DNA, the CDR3 is TGTGCCAGCAGCTTTGGACAGGGGGCGATGGGAGAGACCCAGTACTTC.

This rearrangement joins TRBV5-4 to TRBJ1-4; D unclear. CDR3 size: 15 residues. Deletions cut 3 bases from V and 7 bases from J, with 16 bases between. From germline, CDR1 is SGHNT and CDR2 YYREEE (reference sequence). Written as DNA, the CDR3 is TGTGCCAGCAGCTCCCCCGCCTCCGGCGGTGAAAAACTGTTTTTT. Its protein is CASSSPASGGEKLFF.